The 16 T cell receptor beta chains below come from one sample, sequenced in a study of blood T cell repertoires in COVID-19. Assay: immunoSEQ multiplex PCR; the TCRdb copy retains only in-frame clones and omits some. The table shows about 160,000 clones, with roughly 89% occurring only once. Sample: peripheral blood. These receptor sequences come from a woman aged 60-70 years who had recovered from COVID-19.

The chain is built from TRBV24-1 and TRBJ1-5; no firm D call. Germline-derived CDR1 and CDR2 are KGHDR and SFDVKD. There are 12 residues in the CDR3. V lost 3 bases, J lost 5 bases, and 4 bases lay in between. DNA of the CDR3: TGTGCCACCAGTGATACAGATCAGCCCCAGCATTTT. Residues: CATSDTDQPQHF.

This chain connects TRBV5-5 to TRBJ1-2; 11 bases agree with TRBD1. The V gene's germline CDR1 is SGHKS and CDR2 YYEKEE (reference sequence). V gave up 4 bases and J gave up 5 bases; unmatched junction bases: 7. This CDR3 is 15 amino acids long. CDR3 in amino acids: CASSPGGQGAYGYTF. CDR3 coding DNA: TGTGCCAGCAGCCCGGGCGGACAGGGGGCTTATGGCTACACCTTC. Using reference TRBV5-5 and TRBJ1-2 for the parts outside the CDR3, the full variable domain is DAGVTQSPTHLIKTRGQQVTLRCSPISGHKSVSWYQQVLGQGPQFIFQYYEKEERGRGNFPDRFSARQFPNYSSELNVNALLLGDSALYLCASSPGGQGAYGYTFGSGTRLTVV.

V usage is TRBV4-1 and J usage is TRBJ2-3; tentatively, D is TRBD2 (6 bases). The CDR3 is 14 amino acids. Looked up from germline, CDR1 is MGHRA and CDR2 is YSYEKL. Trimming cost V 4 bases and J 6 bases, with 14 bases left between them. The CDR3 here is CASSLPGDWDTQYF. The CDR3 coding sequence is TGCGCCAGCAGCCTACCCGGGGACTGGGATACGCAGTATTTT.

The CDR3: CASSTRGTNEKLFF. CDR3 nucleotide sequence: TGTGCCAGTAGTACACGAGGGACTAATGAAAAACTGTTTTTT. The chain links TRBV19 to TRBJ1-4; no definite D call. The CDR3 consists of 14 residues. Per germline, CDR1 LNHDA and CDR2 SQIVND (reference sequence). The ends were cut back, 4 bases at V and 2 bases at J, with 8 bases in the middle.

The chain has TRBV11-2 and TRBJ2-1; the match to TRBD2 covers 11 bases. The CDR3 spans 16 residues. V lost 6 bases and J lost 6; bases outside the gene matches: 10. Germline CDR1 and CDR2: SGHAT and FQNNGV. For the CDR3, the DNA is TGTGCCAGCAGATATTTGGGACTAGCGGCCGGCAATGAGCAGTTCTTC. As protein: CASRYLGLAAGNEQFF.

The V gene is TRBV5-4, the J gene TRBJ2-3, with D possibly being TRBD2 (6 bases). Deletions cut 4 bases from V and 2 bases from J, with 11 bases between. Looked up from germline, CDR1 is SGHNT and CDR2 is YYREEE (reference sequence). The CDR3 sequence is 14 residues long. The CDR3 region is CASSPGTATDTQYF. The CDR3 DNA is TGTGCCAGCAGCCCCGGGACTGCCACAGATACGCAGTATTTT.

The V call is TRBV4-2, the J call TRBJ2-1; possibly TRBD1 for D (5 bases). CDR3 length: 16 residues. CDR1 and CDR2 from the germline V gene are LGHNA and YNFKEQ. Trimming shortened V by 6 bases and J by 6 bases, and 21 bases separated the two germline ends. CDR3 in amino acids: CASSQRPQGDGNEQFF. CDR3 DNA sequence: TGTGCCAGCAGTCAAAGGCCCCAGGGCGACGGCAATGAGCAGTTCTTC.

The chain combines TRBV2 with TRBJ1-5; D might be TRBD1 (6 bases). This CDR3 is built from 13 residues. Germline-derived CDR1 and CDR2 are SNHLY and FYNNEI. Between the trimmed V and J ends, which lost 11 bases and 6 bases, there was a span of 17 bases. The CDR3 reads CAGRDTITQPQHF. CDR3 bases: TGTGCCGGCCGGGACACTATAACTCAGCCCCAGCATTTT.

This clone was counted a few times. The DNA of the CDR3 is TGCAGTGCGAGTGGACTAGCGGATGGGGATACGCAGTATTTT. It yields the protein CSASGLADGDTQYF. The V call is TRBV20-1, the J call TRBJ2-3; 10 nucleotides align to TRBD2. The CDR3 runs to 14 residues. Per germline, CDR1 DFQATT and CDR2 SNEGSKA (reference sequence). After removal of 6 bases from V and 6 bases from J, the junction contained 9 bases not matched to a gene.

In its sample, this clone was seen once. This chain uses TRBV5-5 with TRBJ1-1; 9 positions match TRBD1. V gave up 3 bases and J gave up 3 bases; unmatched junction bases: 9. CDR3 length equals 16 residues. Germline V gene data show CDR1 as SGHKS and CDR2 as YYEKEE (reference sequence). The CDR3 protein is CASSWTTDRGYTEAFF. CDR3 DNA: TGTGCCAGCAGCTGGACCACGGACAGGGGTTACACTGAAGCTTTCTTT. Drawing the rest from reference TRBV5-5 and TRBJ1-1, the complete variable domain is DAGVTQSPTHLIKTRGQQVTLRCSPISGHKSVSWYQQVLGQGPQFIFQYYEKEERGRGNFPDRFSARQFPNYSSELNVNALLLGDSALYLCASSWTTDRGYTEAFFGQGTRLTVV.

This chain links TRBV10-3 with TRBJ1-1, with 8 bases that match TRBD1. The V gene's germline CDR1 is ENHRY and CDR2 SYGVKD. Trimming cost V 7 bases and J 4 bases; bases outside gene matches: 8. This CDR3 has 14 residues. The CDR3 sequence is CAIKSDRVGTEAFF. The CDR3 DNA reads as TGTGCCATCAAATCGGACAGGGTCGGCACTGAAGCTTTCTTT.

This clone has only one observation. V is TRBV6-6 and J is TRBJ2-7; the match to TRBD1 covers 10 bases. The CDR3 runs to 14 residues. CDR1 is MNHNY and CDR2 is SVGAGI in the germline V gene (reference sequence). J gave up 6 bases and V 4 bases, and 6 bases lay outside the gene matches. CDR3 region: CASSWDRGPTEQYF. DNA of the CDR3: TGTGCCAGCAGTTGGGACAGGGGTCCAACCGAGCAGTACTTC.

The chain carries TRBV6-5 and TRBJ1-1, with 10 bases fitting TRBD1. J was trimmed by 4 bases and V by 6 bases; bases with no gene match: 5. The CDR3 has 14 amino acids. Germline V gene data show CDR1 as MNHEY and CDR2 as SVGAGI. CDR3 amino acids: CASRFGQGGTEAFF. The CDR3, as DNA: TGTGCCAGCAGGTTCGGACAGGGGGGCACTGAAGCTTTCTTT.

Here the CDR3 reads CASSPSLSYEQYF. The CDR3, as DNA: TGTGCCAGCTCACCAAGTCTATCCTACGAGCAGTACTTC. This chain links TRBV18 with TRBJ2-7; the D is unclear. The germline V gene has CDR1 KGHSH and CDR2 LQKENI. The CDR3 sequence is 13 residues long. V dropped 2 bases and J dropped 1 base, with 6 bases sitting between them.

The V gene is TRBV7-9, the J gene TRBJ1-1; 9 bases fit TRBD1. Germline V gene data show CDR1 as SEHNR and CDR2 as FQNEAQ (reference sequence). After removal of 5 bases from V and 3 bases from J, the junction contained 13 bases not matched to a gene. The CDR3 spans 17 residues. The CDR3 spells CASSLPRTGELDTEAFF. The CDR3 DNA reads as TGTGCCAGCAGCCTTCCGAGGACAGGGGAGTTAGACACTGAAGCTTTCTTT.

V gene TRBV7-6 combines with J gene TRBJ2-1; D may be TRBD1 (5 bases). The CDR3 runs to 17 residues. Trimming cost V 3 bases and J 5 bases, with 20 bases left between them. Per the germline V gene, CDR1 is SGHVS and CDR2 is FNYEAQ. The CDR3 protein is CASSLAIQGGRNNEQFF. For the CDR3, the DNA is TGTGCCAGCAGCTTGGCCATCCAGGGTGGACGTAACAATGAGCAGTTCTTC.